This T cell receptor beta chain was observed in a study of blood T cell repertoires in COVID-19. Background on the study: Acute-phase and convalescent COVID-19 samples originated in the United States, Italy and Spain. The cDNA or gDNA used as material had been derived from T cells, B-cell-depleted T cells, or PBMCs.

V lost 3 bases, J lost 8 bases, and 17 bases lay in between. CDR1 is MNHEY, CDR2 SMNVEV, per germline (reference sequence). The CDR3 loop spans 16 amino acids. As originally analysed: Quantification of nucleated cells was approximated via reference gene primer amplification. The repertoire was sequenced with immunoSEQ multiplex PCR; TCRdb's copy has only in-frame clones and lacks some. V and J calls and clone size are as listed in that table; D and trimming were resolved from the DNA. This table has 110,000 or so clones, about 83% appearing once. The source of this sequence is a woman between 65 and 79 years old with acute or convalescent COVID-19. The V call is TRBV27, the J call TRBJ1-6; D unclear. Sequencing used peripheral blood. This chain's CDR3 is CASSLNSLGRDSPLHF. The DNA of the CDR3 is TGTGCCAGCAGTTTGAATTCCTTGGGCCGCGATTCACCCCTCCACTTT.